This T cell receptor (beta chain) appears in the sequencing data of a study of blood T cell repertoires in COVID-19. The study assigned cohorts using participant-reported clinical history. The CDR3 has 11 residues. The ends were cut back, 6 bases at V and 2 bases at J, with 7 bases in the middle. Germline V gene data show CDR1 as SQVTM and CDR2 as ANQGSEA. This clone showed up just a few times. Sequencing was performed with immunoSEQ multiplex PCR; in TCRdb, only in-frame clones are kept and a portion is missing. The sample contains fewer than 250,000 clones, 84% of which appear only once. The source is a woman aged 25 to 39 who had been exposed to COVID-19. The source material was PBMCs or T cells enriched from blood (not recorded which). This rearrangement joins TRBV29-1 to TRBJ2-5; D gene ambiguous. This CDR3 is CSVEAQETQYF. CDR3 in DNA: TGCAGCGTAGAGGCTCAAGAGACCCAGTACTTC.